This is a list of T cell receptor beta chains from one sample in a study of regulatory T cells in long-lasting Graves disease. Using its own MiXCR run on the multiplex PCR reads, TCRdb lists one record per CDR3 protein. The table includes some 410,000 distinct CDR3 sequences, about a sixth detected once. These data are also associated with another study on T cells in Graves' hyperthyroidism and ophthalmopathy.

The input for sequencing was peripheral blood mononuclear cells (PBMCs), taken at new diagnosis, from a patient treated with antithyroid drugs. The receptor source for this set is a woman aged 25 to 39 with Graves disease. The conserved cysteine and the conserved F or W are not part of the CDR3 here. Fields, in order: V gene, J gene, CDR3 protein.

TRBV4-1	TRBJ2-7	ASGRGGGSYEQY
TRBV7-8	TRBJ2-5	ASSPEGAGTETQY
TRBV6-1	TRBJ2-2	ATAGLAGENGELF
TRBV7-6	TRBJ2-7	ASSPGTALSSYEQY
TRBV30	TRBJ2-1	AWSVGGQGLSQF
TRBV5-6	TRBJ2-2	ASSPGQGASGELF
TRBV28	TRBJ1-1	ASSKTGGGVFKPEAF
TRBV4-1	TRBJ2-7	ASSQAVAVSSYEQY
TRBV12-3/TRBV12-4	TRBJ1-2	ASSLGDGYT
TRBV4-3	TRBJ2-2	ASSQAAHRDRFTNTGELF
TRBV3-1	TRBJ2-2	ASSPLGSGRNTGELF
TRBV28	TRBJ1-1	ASIRGTASEAF
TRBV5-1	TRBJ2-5	ASSLWYREGETQY
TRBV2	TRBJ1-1	ASVTGGHTEAF
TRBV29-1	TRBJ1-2	SVPRDRGNPNYGYT
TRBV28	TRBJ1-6	ASSPLPGSYNSPLH
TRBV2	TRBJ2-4	ASQGAGYIQY
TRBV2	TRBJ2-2	ASLPTANTGELF
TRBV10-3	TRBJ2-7	AINLEGTYEQY
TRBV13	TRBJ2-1	ASSPTVRSANEQF
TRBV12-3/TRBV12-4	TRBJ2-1	ASRLAGDGEQF
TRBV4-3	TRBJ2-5	ASSQGGQAGFGETQY
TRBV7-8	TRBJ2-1	ASSRRLAGSFSSYNEQF
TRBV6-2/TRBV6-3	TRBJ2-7	ASSGRWEAYEQY
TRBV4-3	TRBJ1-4	ASSQDSTGGEKLF
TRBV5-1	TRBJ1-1	ASSLVHWGGSNTEAF
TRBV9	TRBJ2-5	ASSRAWGRETQY
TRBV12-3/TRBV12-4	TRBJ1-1	ASSARDRENTEAF
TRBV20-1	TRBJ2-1	SATPGAGTSYNEQF
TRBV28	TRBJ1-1	ASSLSGPTTEAF
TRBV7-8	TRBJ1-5	ASSSNRTFNQPQH
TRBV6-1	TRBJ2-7	ASTDKRHRAYEQY
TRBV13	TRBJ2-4	ASSLGPAGTNIQY
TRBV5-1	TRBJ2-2	ASSLPLLAGSNTGELF
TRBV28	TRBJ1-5	ASSLYRYFNQPQH
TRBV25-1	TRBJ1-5	ASSDSGGGNQPQH
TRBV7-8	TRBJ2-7	ASSLAPGEAYEQY
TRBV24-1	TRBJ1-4	ATSESSANEKLF
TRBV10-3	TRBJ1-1	AISGTGPLNTEAF
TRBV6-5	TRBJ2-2	ASSYGRGTGELF
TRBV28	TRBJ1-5	ASRQGPGGQPQH
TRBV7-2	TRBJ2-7	ASSRTSGTSYEQY
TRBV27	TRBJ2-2	ASSLTGNINTGELF
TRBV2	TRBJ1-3	ASSEAPGQSSGNTIY
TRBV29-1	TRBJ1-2	SVAVRDYGYT
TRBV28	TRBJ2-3	ASSPGRHLTDTQY
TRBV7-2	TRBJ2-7	ASSLLGQSYEQY
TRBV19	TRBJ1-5	ASSKGIPQRVSNQPQH
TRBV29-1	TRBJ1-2	SVGGTTNYGYT
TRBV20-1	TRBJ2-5	SARYPGLAGAETQY
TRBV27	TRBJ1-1	ASSLGEEAEAF